This TCR beta chain was identified during a study of T cell changes during pregnancy in multiple sclerosis (dated by TCRdb to between 2017 and 2020). About the investigation overall: In women with multiple sclerosis, the researchers looked at how the T cell repertoire shifted as pregnancy progressed.

Sequences SEHNR (CDR1) and FQNEAQ (CDR2) are obtained from the germline V gene (reference sequence). Trimming at the junction amounts to 3 bases on V and 3 bases on J, and the germline ends lie 12 bases apart. Measured from the cysteine to the phenylalanine, the CDR3 is 14 residues long. Only the CDR3 portion is preserved as DNA: 42 bases, with reading frame beginning at the first base. A word on this clone: Its binding antigen is unknown. No qualities accompany the bases; no much larger clone lies one base away.

The library was made by the immunoSEQ multiplex PCR assay. In TCRdb, the immuneACCESS table is reduced to in-frame sequences with V and J assigned. These tables do not hold every clone; where another copy was compared, an unresolved V gene accounts for under half, and the others remain unexplained. Present in this sample are approximately 23,000 clones, approximately 90% of which were seen just once. The ten largest clonotypes hold 6% to 8.5% of the sample. This chain joins TRBV7-9 to TRBJ2-7, and perhaps TRBD2 as D gene, on 6 matching bases. The receptor was derived from a female donor with multiple sclerosis, enrolled in a pregnancy study. Material: CD8+ T cells from peripheral blood mononuclear cells, obtained in the first trimester of pregnancy. At the DNA level, the sequence is TGTGCCAGCAGCTTTGAATTAGCGGACTACGAGCAGTACTTC. It translates as CASSFELADYEQYF.